The 25 T cell receptor beta chains in this list originate from one sample, sequenced in a study of blood T cell repertoires in COVID-19. Sequencing was performed with immunoSEQ multiplex PCR; in TCRdb, only in-frame clones are kept and a portion is missing. The table has about 310,000 clones, about nine tenths seen once. The specimen sequenced was PBMCs or T cells enriched from blood (not recorded which). These receptors were collected from a woman between 35 and 50 years old who had recovered from COVID-19.

The V call is TRBV2, the J call TRBJ2-5; 7 nucleotides align to TRBD2. The trim removed 6 bases at V and 1 base at J, leaving 2 bases unmatched. This CDR3 spans 13 amino acids. Germline V gene lookup returns CDR1 SNHLY and CDR2 FYNNEI. CDR3 sequence (DNA): TGTGCCAGCAGGGGCGGGGGCCAAGAGACCCAGTACTTC. Protein: CASRGGGQETQYF.

The V gene is TRBV7-3, the J gene TRBJ2-3; TRBD2 matches 15 bases. Germline CDR1 is SGHTA and CDR2 is FQGTGA. Trimming removed 5 bases from V and 3 bases from J; junction bases left unmatched: 15. There are 20 residues in the CDR3. The CDR3 loop is CASSTLWTSGGAVETDTQYF. The CDR3 bases are TGTGCCAGCAGCACACTTTGGACTAGCGGGGGGGCCGTTGAGACAGATACGCAGTATTTT.

DNA of the CDR3: TGTGCCATCAGTGAGGCGACAGGGAATGGCTACACCTTC. Encoded protein: CAISEATGNGYTF. The chain employs TRBV10-3 and TRBJ1-2, with TRBD1 identical over 7 bases. The CDR3 runs 13 residues. V trimming: 2 bases; J trimming: 6 bases; junction bases outside the gene matches: 3. Germline values: CDR1 ENHRY, CDR2 SYGVKD.

V gene TRBV6-5 combines with J gene TRBJ1-6; weak D call: TRBD1 (5 bases). The CDR3 totals 15 residues. Germline V lookup: CDR1 MNHEY, CDR2 SVGAGI. Trimming took off 4 bases at V and 9 bases at J, with 16 bases between the two ends. The CDR3 sequence: CASSLSAGGRSPLHF. CDR3 in DNA: TGTGCCAGCAGTTTATCAGCCGGGGGTCGTTCACCCCTCCACTTT.

V gene TRBV29-1 combines with J gene TRBJ2-5; the D gene is possibly TRBD2 (5 bases). The germline gives CDR1 SQVTM, CDR2 ANQGSEA. This CDR3 has 13 residues. The V gene lost 5 bases and the J gene lost 1 base, with 11 bases spanning the gap. This CDR3 reads CSVRASPQETQYF. In DNA, the CDR3 is TGCAGCGTTCGGGCTAGCCCCCAAGAGACCCAGTACTTC.

In its sample, this clone was seen once. The chain joins TRBV7-3 to TRBJ2-1; 8 bases agree with TRBD2. The CDR3 spans 15 residues. From germline, CDR1 is SGHTA and CDR2 FQGTGA. V lost 5 bases to trimming and J lost 5 bases; unmatched junction nucleotides: 8. CDR3 nucleotide sequence: TGTGCCAGCAGCCCACGGGGGGGCGACAACAATGAGCAGTTCTTC. This sequence encodes CASSPRGGDNNEQFF.

The V and J genes are TRBV7-2 and TRBJ2-1, with 7 bases that match TRBD2. V trimming: 3 bases; J trimming: 1 base; junction bases outside the gene matches: 3. The germline V gene has CDR1 SGHTA and CDR2 FQGNSA. The CDR3 runs to 15 residues. CDR3 coding DNA: TGTGCCAGCAGCTTCGGGCGGGGGTCCTACAATGAGCAGTTCTTC. Translating it yields CASSFGRGSYNEQFF.

The V gene is TRBV15, the J gene TRBJ2-2; no clear D. Trimming took off 6 bases at V and 2 bases at J, with 10 bases between the two ends. Germline CDR1 reads LNHNV; CDR2 reads YYDKDF (reference sequence). The CDR3 loop spans 14 amino acids. The CDR3 sequence is CATSTKPNTGELFF. Here the CDR3 DNA reads TGTGCCACCAGTACGAAGCCAAACACCGGGGAGCTGTTTTTT.

The rearrangement uses TRBV14 and TRBJ1-4; TRBD1 matches at 7 bases. The CDR3 has 15 amino acids. In germline, CDR1 is SGHDN, CDR2 FVKESK. Losses at the gene ends were 3 bases for V and 4 bases for J; bases not matched to a gene: 5. CDR3 in DNA: TGTGCCAGCAGCCAGGGACAGATCTTTAATGAAAAACTGTTTTTT. This sequence encodes CASSQGQIFNEKLFF.

This chain uses TRBV7-2 with TRBJ2-7; possible D gene TRBD2, 6 bases. V was cut by 7 bases and J by 2 bases, with 15 bases left in between. CDR3 length equals 14 residues. Germline V lookup: CDR1 SGHTA, CDR2 FQGNSA. The CDR3 spells CASNRAGRPYEQYF. In DNA form, the CDR3 reads TGTGCCAGCAACCGGGCGGGGAGGCCCTACGAGCAGTACTTC.

The V call is TRBV24-1, the J call TRBJ2-6; 9 nucleotides agree with TRBD1. The V segment lost 3 bases and the J segment 0 bases; nucleotides outside the gene matches: 8. The germline V gene encodes CDR1 KGHDR and CDR2 SFDVKD. The CDR3 runs 19 residues. CDR3 sequence reads: CATSDIWDRVVSGANVLTF. CDR3 nucleotides: TGTGCCACCAGTGATATTTGGGACAGGGTCGTCTCTGGGGCCAACGTCCTGACTTTC.

This clone came up once. The chain recombines TRBV30 with TRBJ1-2; D call uncertain. Germline V gene lookup returns CDR1 GTSNPN and CDR2 SVGIG (reference sequence). This CDR3 spans 10 amino acids. V shed 3 bases and J shed 8 bases, with 7 bases lying between them. In DNA form, the CDR3 reads TGTGCCTGGAGGAGGAGGGGCTACACCTTC. Translation gives CAWRRRGYTF.

The CDR3 loop reads CASRPRTGESLGNQPQHF. In DNA form, the CDR3 reads TGTGCCAGCAGGCCCCGGACAGGGGAGAGCCTTGGCAATCAGCCCCAGCATTTT. The V and J genes are TRBV2 and TRBJ1-5, with 9 bases identical to TRBD1. Germline-derived CDR1 and CDR2 are SNHLY and FYNNEI. The CDR3 is 18 residues long. Trimming at V came to 6 bases and at J to 2 bases, leaving 14 bases not matched to a gene.

J is TRBJ1-5 and V is TRBV24-1; weak D call: TRBD1 (5 bases). The germline gives CDR1 KGHDR, CDR2 SFDVKD. This CDR3 has 14 residues. V was cut by 3 bases and J by 8 bases, with 13 bases left in between. As DNA, the CDR3 is TGTGCCACCAGTGATCCTGACGGGGGAGAGCCCCAGCATTTT. It translates to CATSDPDGGEPQHF.

This chain connects TRBV6-2 or TRBV6-3 to TRBJ2-5; the match to TRBD2 covers 15 bases. This CDR3 contains 19 residues. Unmatched junction bases numbered 15, after V lost 5 bases and J lost 5 bases. Germline V CDR1 and CDR2: MNHEY, SVGEGT. CDR3 DNA: TGTGCCAGCAGTAAACACCGTTGGACTAGCGGGAGGGAAGTTGAGACCCAGTACTTC. This sequence encodes CASSKHRWTSGREVETQYF.

The V and J genes are TRBV6-2 or TRBV6-3 and TRBJ2-7, with D perhaps TRBD2 (6 bases). This CDR3 comprises 17 residues. Germline V gene lookup returns CDR1 MNHEY and CDR2 SVGEGT. The V end was cut by 0 bases, the J end by 7 bases, with 22 bases between. CDR3 protein: CASSYSGISGTFWEQYF. In DNA, the CDR3 is TGTGCCAGCAGTTACTCCGGAATTAGCGGAACTTTTTGGGAGCAGTACTTC.

The chain is built from TRBV7-9 and TRBJ2-3; 7 bases are a match to TRBD2. Germline values: CDR1 SEHNR, CDR2 FQNEAQ (reference sequence). The ends lost 1 base at V and 7 bases at J; junction bases unmatched: 2. The CDR3 length is 13 residues. Here the CDR3 DNA reads TGTGCCAGCAGCTTAGGGGAGGGAAATACGCAGTATTTT. The encoded protein is CASSLGEGNTQYF.

The chain has TRBV28 and TRBJ2-7, with D unclear. Between the trimmed V and J ends, which lost 6 bases and 2 bases, there was a span of 14 bases. This CDR3 is 14 amino acids long. Germline V gene sequence: CDR1 MDHEN, CDR2 SYDVKM. CDR3 in amino acids: CASSPRGLAYEQYF. CDR3 nucleotides: TGTGCCAGCAGCCCCCGCGGTTTGGCCTACGAGCAGTACTTC.

This clone was seen a handful of times. The chain combines TRBV6-5 with TRBJ1-1; tentative D call: TRBD1 (5 bases). Germline loops: CDR1 MNHEY, CDR2 SVGAGI. This CDR3 region has 12 residues. V lost 4 bases and J lost 5, with 8 bases in between. The DNA for the CDR3 is TGTGCCAGCAGTTTCGGGGGGACTGAAGCTTTCTTT. It codes for CASSFGGTEAFF.

The J gene is TRBJ2-3, the V gene TRBV24-1; D not resolved. V lost 1 base, J lost 4 bases, and 17 bases lay in between. CDR1 KGHDR and CDR2 SFDVKD come from the germline V gene. This CDR3 is built from 17 residues. The CDR3 bases are TGTGCCACCAGTGATTTAGCTCCGCCTAACCGCCCAGATACGCAGTATTTT. It specifies CATSDLAPPNRPDTQYF.

The CDR3 protein is CASSSFGTGIPTEAFF. The DNA of the CDR3 is TGTGCCAGCAGCTCCTTTGGGACAGGGATCCCCACTGAAGCTTTCTTT. The chain is built from TRBV3-1 (or the pseudogene TRBV3-2) and TRBJ1-1; 9 positions match TRBD1. This CDR3 is 16 amino acids long. The junction had 11 bases not matched to a gene; V was cut back by 5 bases and J by 4 bases. CDR1 is LGHDT and CDR2 is YNNKEL in the germline V gene (reference sequence).

The rearrangement joins TRBV2 to TRBJ2-1; the match to TRBD1 covers 7 bases. V lost 6 bases to trimming and J lost 4 bases; unmatched junction nucleotides: 9. This CDR3 has 15 amino acids. Per germline, CDR1 SNHLY and CDR2 FYNNEI. For the CDR3, the DNA is TGTGCCAGCAGACCCCAGGGGGACCGATACAATGAGCAGTTCTTC. Protein sequence: CASRPQGDRYNEQFF.

The V gene is TRBV13, the J gene TRBJ1-3; D remains ambiguous. The CDR3 spans 15 residues. Trimming removed 7 bases from V and 0 bases from J, with 13 bases in between. Looked up from germline, CDR1 is PRHDT and CDR2 is FYEKMQ (reference sequence). CDR3 protein: CASTLRPDSGNTIYF. In DNA, the CDR3 is TGTGCCAGCACCTTGCGTCCCGACTCTGGAAACACCATATATTTT.

The V call is TRBV4-2, the J call TRBJ2-1; D possibly corresponds to TRBD2 (6 bases). Germline CDR1 and CDR2: LGHNA and YNFKEQ. The CDR3 has 16 amino acids. Deletions cut 4 bases from V and 4 bases from J, with 17 bases between. This CDR3 reads CASSPLLAGRYNEQFF. The CDR3 region has the DNA TGTGCCAGCAGCCCATTGCTTGCCGGGAGATACAATGAGCAGTTCTTC.

The V call is TRBV5-6, the J call TRBJ1-5, with D maybe TRBD1 (6 bases). CDR1 and CDR2 (germline): SGHDT, YYEEEE. The CDR3 loop spans 18 amino acids. With 1 base removed from V and 0 bases from J, the gap between germline ends came to 17 bases. The DNA for the CDR3 is TGTGCCAGCAGCTTGTGGTTTGGGGACAAAAATAGCAATCAGCCCCAGCATTTT. This codes for CASSLWFGDKNSNQPQHF.